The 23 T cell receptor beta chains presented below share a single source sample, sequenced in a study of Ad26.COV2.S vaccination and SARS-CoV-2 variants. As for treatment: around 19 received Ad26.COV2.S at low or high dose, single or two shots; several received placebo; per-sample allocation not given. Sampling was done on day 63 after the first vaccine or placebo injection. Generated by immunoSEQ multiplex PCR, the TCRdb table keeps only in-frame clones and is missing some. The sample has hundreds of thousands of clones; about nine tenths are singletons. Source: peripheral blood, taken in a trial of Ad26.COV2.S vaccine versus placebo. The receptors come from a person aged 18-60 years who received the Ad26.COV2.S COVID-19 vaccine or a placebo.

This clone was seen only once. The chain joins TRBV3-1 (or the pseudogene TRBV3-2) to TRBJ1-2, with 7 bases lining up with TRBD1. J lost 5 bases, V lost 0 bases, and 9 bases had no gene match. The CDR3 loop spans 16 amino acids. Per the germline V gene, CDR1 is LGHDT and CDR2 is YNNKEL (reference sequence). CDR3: CASSQDLEGAPYGYTF. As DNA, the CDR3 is TGTGCCAGCAGCCAAGATCTTGAGGGGGCCCCTTATGGCTACACCTTC.

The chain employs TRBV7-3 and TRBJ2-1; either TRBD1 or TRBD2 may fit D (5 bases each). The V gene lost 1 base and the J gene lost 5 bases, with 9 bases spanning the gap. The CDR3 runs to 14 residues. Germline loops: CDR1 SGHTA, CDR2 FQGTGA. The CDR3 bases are TGTGCCAGCAGCTTAAGGGACGGAGACAATGAGCAGTTCTTC. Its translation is CASSLRDGDNEQFF.

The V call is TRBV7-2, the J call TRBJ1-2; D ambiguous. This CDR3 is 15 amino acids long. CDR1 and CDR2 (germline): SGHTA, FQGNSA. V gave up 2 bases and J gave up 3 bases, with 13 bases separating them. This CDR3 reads CASSLWVRTHYGYTF. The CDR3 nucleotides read TGTGCCAGCAGCTTATGGGTCAGGACCCACTATGGCTACACCTTC.

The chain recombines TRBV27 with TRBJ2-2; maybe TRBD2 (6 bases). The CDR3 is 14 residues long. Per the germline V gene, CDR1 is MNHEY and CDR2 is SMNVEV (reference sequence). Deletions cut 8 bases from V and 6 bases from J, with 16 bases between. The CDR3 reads CASLRESGAGELFF. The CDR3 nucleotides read TGTGCCAGCCTCCGGGAGTCTGGGGCCGGGGAGCTGTTTTTT.

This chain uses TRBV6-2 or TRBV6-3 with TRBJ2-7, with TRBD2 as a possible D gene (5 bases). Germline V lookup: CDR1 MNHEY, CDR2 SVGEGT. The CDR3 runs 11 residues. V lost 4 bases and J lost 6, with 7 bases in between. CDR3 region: CASSLAFEQYF. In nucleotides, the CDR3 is TGTGCCAGCAGTTTAGCGTTCGAGCAGTACTTC.

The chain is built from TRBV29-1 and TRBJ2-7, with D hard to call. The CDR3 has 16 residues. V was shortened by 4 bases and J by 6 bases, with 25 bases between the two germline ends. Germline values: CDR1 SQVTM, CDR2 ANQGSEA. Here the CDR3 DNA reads TGCAGCGTTGCTGGTGAGGCTTCTAACTTTATGGTCGAGCAGTACTTC. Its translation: CSVAGEASNFMVEQYF.

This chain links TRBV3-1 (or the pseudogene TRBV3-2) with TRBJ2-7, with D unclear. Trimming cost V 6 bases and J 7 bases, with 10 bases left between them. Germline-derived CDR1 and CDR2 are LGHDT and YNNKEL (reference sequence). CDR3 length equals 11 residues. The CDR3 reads CASRSLEEQYF. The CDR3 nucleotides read TGTGCCAGCAGATCTCTCGAGGAGCAGTACTTC.

CDR3 residues: CASSTGYTSTEAFF. CDR3 bases: TGCGCCAGCAGCACAGGGTATACCTCCACTGAAGCTTTCTTT. The chain combines TRBV5-1 with TRBJ1-1, with D perhaps TRBD1 (6 bases). This CDR3 is 14 amino acids long. The V and J ends lost 4 bases and 4 bases respectively, with 14 bases between them. Germline-derived CDR1 and CDR2 are SGHRS and YFSETQ.

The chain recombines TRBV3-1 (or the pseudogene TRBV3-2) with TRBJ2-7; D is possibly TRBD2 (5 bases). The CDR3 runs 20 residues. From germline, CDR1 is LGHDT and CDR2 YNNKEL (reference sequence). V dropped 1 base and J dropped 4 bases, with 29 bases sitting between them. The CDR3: CASSQGLDSFPRIQQYEQYF. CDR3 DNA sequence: TGTGCCAGCAGCCAAGGACTGGACTCCTTTCCCCGGATACAGCAATACGAGCAGTACTTC.

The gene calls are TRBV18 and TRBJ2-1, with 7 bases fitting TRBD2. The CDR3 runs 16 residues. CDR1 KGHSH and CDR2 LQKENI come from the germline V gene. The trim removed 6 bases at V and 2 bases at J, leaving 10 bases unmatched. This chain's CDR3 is CASSLERDSTYNEQFF. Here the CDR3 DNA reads TGTGCCAGCTCTCTCGAGCGGGATTCGACCTACAATGAGCAGTTCTTC.

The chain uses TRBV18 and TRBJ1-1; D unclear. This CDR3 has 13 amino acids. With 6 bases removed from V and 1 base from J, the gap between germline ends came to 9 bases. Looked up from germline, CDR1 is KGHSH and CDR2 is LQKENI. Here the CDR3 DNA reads TGTGCCAGCTCGCGGGATCAGAACACTGAAGCTTTCTTT. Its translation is CASSRDQNTEAFF.

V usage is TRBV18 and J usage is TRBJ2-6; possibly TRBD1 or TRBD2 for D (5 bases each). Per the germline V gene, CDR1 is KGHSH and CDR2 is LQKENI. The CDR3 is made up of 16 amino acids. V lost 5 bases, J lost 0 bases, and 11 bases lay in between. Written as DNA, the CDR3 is TGTGCCAGCTCAGAGGGACGGAACTCTGGGGCCAACGTCCTGACTTTC. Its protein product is CASSEGRNSGANVLTF.

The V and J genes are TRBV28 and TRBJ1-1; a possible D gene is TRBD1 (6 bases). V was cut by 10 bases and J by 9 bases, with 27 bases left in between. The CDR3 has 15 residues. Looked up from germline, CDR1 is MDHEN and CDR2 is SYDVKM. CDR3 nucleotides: TGTGCCACCCAGGGTGGGGGCACCTTAGTAGGTAAAGCTTTCTTT. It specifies CATQGGGTLVGKAFF.

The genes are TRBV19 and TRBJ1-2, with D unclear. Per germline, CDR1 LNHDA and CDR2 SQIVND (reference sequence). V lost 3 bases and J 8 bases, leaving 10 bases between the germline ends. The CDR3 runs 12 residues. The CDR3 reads CASSMRSGGYTF. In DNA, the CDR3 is TGTGCCAGTAGTATGAGGTCCGGGGGCTACACCTTC. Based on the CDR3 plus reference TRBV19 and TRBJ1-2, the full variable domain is DGGITQSPKYLFRKEGQNVTLSCEQNLNHDAMYWYRQDPGQGLRLIYYSQIVNDFQKGDIAEGYSVSREKKESFPLTVTSAQKNPTAFYLCASSMRSGGYTFGSGTRLTVV.

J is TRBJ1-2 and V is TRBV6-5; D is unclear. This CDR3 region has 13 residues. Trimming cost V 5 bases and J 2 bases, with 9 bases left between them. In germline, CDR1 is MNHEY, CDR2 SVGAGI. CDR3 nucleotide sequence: TGTGCCAGCAGTAACGACGGCAACTATGGCTACACCTTC. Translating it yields CASSNDGNYGYTF.

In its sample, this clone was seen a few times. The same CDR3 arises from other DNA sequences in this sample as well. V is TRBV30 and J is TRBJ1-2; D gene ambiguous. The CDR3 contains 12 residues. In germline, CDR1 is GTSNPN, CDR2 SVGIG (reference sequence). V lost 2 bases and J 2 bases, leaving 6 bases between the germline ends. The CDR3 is CAWSRGNYGYTF. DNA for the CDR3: TGTGCCTGGAGTAGAGGGAACTATGGCTACACCTTC.

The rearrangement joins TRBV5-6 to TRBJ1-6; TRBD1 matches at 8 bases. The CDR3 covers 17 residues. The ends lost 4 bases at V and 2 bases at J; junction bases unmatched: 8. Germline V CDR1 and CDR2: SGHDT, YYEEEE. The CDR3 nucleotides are TGTGCCAGCAGCGCTGGGACAGGAGCCCCCTATAATTCACCCCTCCACTTT. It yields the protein CASSAGTGAPYNSPLHF.

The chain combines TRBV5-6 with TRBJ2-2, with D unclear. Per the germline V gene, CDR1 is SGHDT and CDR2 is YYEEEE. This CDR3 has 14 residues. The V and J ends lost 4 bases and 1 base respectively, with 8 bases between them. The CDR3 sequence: CASSGSVNTGELFF. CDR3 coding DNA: TGTGCCAGCAGCGGTTCGGTGAACACCGGGGAGCTGTTTTTT.

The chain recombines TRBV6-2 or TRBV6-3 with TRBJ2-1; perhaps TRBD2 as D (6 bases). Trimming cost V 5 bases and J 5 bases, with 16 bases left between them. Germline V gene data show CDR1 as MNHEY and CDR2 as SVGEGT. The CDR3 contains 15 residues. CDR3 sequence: CASSGAGISHNEQFF. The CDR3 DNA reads TGTGCCAGCAGTGGAGCGGGTATCAGCCACAATGAGCAGTTCTTC.

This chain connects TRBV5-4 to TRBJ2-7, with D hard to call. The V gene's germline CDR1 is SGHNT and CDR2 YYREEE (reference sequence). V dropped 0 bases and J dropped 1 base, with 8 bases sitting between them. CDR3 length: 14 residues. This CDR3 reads CASSLDILSYEQYF. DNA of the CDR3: TGTGCCAGCAGCTTGGACATACTGTCCTACGAGCAGTACTTC.

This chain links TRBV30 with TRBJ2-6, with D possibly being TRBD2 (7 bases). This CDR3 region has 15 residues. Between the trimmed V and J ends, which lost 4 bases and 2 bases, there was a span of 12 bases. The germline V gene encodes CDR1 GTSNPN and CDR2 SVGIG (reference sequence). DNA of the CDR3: TGTGCCTGGAAAAGGGGGGGCCCTGGGGCCAACGTCCTGACTTTC. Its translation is CAWKRGGPGANVLTF.

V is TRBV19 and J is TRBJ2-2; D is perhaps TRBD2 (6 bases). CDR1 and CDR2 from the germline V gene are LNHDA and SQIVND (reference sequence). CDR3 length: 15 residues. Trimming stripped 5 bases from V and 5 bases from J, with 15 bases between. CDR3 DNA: TGTGCCAGTAGTTTCCTGGGAGGAGGGACCGGGGAGCTGTTTTTT. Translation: CASSFLGGGTGELFF.

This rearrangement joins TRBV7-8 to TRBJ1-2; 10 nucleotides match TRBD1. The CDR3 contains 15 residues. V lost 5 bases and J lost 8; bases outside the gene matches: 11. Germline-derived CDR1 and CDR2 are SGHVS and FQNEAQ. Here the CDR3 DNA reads TGTGCCAGCAGCACCCTTGTCCGGGACAGGGGCGGCTACACCTTC. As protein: CASSTLVRDRGGYTF. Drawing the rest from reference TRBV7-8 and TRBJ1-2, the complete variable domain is GAGVSQSPRYKVAKRGQDVALRCDPISGHVSLFWYQQALGQGPEFLTYFQNEAQLDKSGLPSDRFFAERPEGSVSTLKIQRTQQEDSAVYLCASSTLVRDRGGYTFGSGTRLTVV.